This T cell receptor beta chain was captured by sequencing in a study of human T cells and chemical hapten exposure (TCRdb year 2021). For context, the study as a whole: For sensitization, 2% DPC in acetone was applied to a 2 cm by 2 cm area of upper inner arm skin. For TCR sequencing, blood came from 25 to 35 alopecia patients at anywhere from one to four time points (pre-sensitization, 2, 6 and 24 weeks). Blood samples were taken from patients before sensitization (week 0) and then at 2, 6 and about 24 weeks after DPC sensitization. Throughout the study period of 20 to 25 weeks, patients also received therapeutic DPC doses to the scalp every week. Patch testing on the upper back used Finn chambers containing 0.01% DPC, with scoring done after 6 days according to International Contact Dermatitis Research Group standards. Peripheral blood TCR repertoire changes were tracked in vivo in alopecia patients during primary and secondary sensitization to the hapten diphenylcyclopropenone (DPC). The mostly female patient cohort included alopecia areata with under or over 50% scalp involvement, alopecia totalis and alopecia universalis. The libraries were sequenced as a pool, and the TCR yield per sample differed mostly because of small variations in library volumes within the pool. What the authors observed across the whole study: A positive correlation was found between the number of PT1 expanded TCRs and patch test score, with significance reached at thresholds 8, 16 and 32 but not 4. Compared with pre-sensitization or healthy control sets, expanded TCRs formed significantly more large CDR3 similarity clusters, which is consistent with antigen-driven responses. The number of TCRs above 1 in 1000 frequency did not change with DPC sensitization; there was no evidence of global repertoire structure alterations. After repeated subsampling, changes were observed in the strength of the expansion versus patch-test correlation and in the threshold at which the correlation became significant. Because all patients had alopecia, a presumed autoimmune disease, the immune response of the patients might differ from that of healthy individuals.

Library method: RACE. TCRdb lists the instrument as NextSeq 500. Library preparation attached unique molecular identifiers to individual cDNA molecules for quantitative, reproducible TCR counting. Each blood RNA sample was used to sequence both TCR alpha and TCR beta chains. For the original study's pipeline: The median number of TCRs per sample was roughly 98,000, ranging from about 20,000 to 690,600. V, J and CDR3 annotation of the TCR reads was carried out using the Decombinator software suite. For PS versus PT1 abundance plots, all samples were subsampled to the same number of TCRs (28,000). TCRs were defined as expanded if absent before sensitization and observed at least eight times at the 2-week time point. The public reads were quality trimmed at Q25 with fastp and then assembled into clones with MiXCR by TCRdb, keeping productive beta chains. Merged by CDR3 protein, the rows form single entries marked with the most common genes and DNA. TCRdb's processing, not the authors', yielded these V and J calls. This sample holds 95,000 or so distinct CDR3 sequences; over 10% were observed only once. 2.5% to 4% of the sample goes to the ten largest clones.

The V end loses 6 bases and the J end loses 2 bases, and a stretch of 13 bases separates them. The CDR3 sequence holds 15 residues, the cysteine and phenylalanine included. Of all the DNA, just the CDR3 is kept, 45 bases in frame from base 1. Taken from the germline V gene (reference sequence), the CDR1 and CDR2 loops are MNHEY and SMNVEV. The sample's time point label, in plain terms: patch test 2, 6 weeks after DPC sensitization. The treatment or condition label corresponds to: therapeutic diphenylcyclopropenone sensitization with weekly scalp DPC. At every patch-test visit, the blood draw took place before the patch test was put on. To be eligible, patients had to be aged 18 to 70, diagnosed with alopecia and judged suitable for DPC therapy, while pregnant patients were excluded. Unfractionated whole blood was collected in Tempus Blood RNA tubes, and total RNA was extracted from that blood. This clonotype was detected ten times or more. The antigen it recognizes is unknown. The input lacks base qualities; no much larger clone sits a single base away.

The sample here was whole blood, taken in connection with sensitization to the hapten diphenylcyclopropenone (DPC). Recombination joined TRBV27 with TRBJ2-2; TRBD1 is a possible D gene, resting on 6 matching bases. This TCR derives from a woman in her forties with alopecia areata. Some clones in this sample may be carry-over from other donors' samples. The CDR3 amino acid sequence is: CASSRQVPNTGELFF. The sequenced DNA: TGTGCCAGCAGCCGACAGGTTCCCAACACCGGGGAGCTGTTTTTT.